This TCR beta chain is from a study of shared clonotypes between healthy human individuals (dated by TCRdb to the early 2020s). For the wider study: The cohort included a few men and a couple of women between 18 and 49 years of age. Libraries were prepared and TCR repertoires were sequenced by different laboratories using diverse techniques, in order to increase sequencing depth and limit assay-specific biases. To estimate repertoire size and how much clonotypes are shared between individuals, the study performed deep sequencing of blood TCR repertoires from 4 to 6 healthy adults. Each donor's leukapheresis produced roughly between about 0.85 and 10 billion PBMCs. For each donor, CD4 naive and CD4 memory were each run on three plates, CD8 naive on two plates, and CD8 memory on one plate.

Comments on this clone: Its antigen is still unknown. One base away there is no much larger clone; base qualities are not given.

The donors were healthy, HIV-negative adults with no recently reported acute infections or vaccinations. All donors were Caucasian adults living in Nashville, Tennessee, USA. Magnetic negative selection was used to enrich CD4+ T cells, after which naive cells were positively selected on CD45RA and the negative fraction became the memory subset. After blood collection by leukapheresis, PBMCs were isolated using Ficoll-Histopaque density gradient centrifugation and then cryopreserved in the vapor phase of liquid nitrogen. Analytical flow cytometry was used to check the purity and quantity of every magnetically sorted T cell population. Each sorted fraction had its genomic DNA isolated and then quantified by UV absorbance on a Nanodrop 2000c. Between the V and J ends, shortened by 0 bases and 3 bases respectively, the junction contains 12 bases. Including the terminal cysteine and phenylalanine, the CDR3 comprises 15 residues. The read is trimmed to its CDR3 DNA, 45 bases read in frame from base 1. The germline V gene (reference sequence) specifies SGHKS as CDR1 and YYEKEE as CDR2.

Using the deep immunoSEQ assay, TCR CDR3 regions were amplified from genomic DNA by multiplex PCR. Genomic DNA extracted from each cell subset was distributed evenly over all wells of several immunoSEQ 96-well plates, and each plate served as one replicate. For sorted subsets, each replicate PCR was loaded with 150 to 250 ng genomic DNA, equivalent to roughly 30,000 T cell genomes. The purified libraries were quantified using a Qubit 3.0 fluorometer, sized with a Bioanalyzer 2100, and then quantified again using the KAPA Library Quantification kit. A separate single-read 150-cycle Illumina NextSeq 550 flow cell was used to sequence each immunoSEQ 96-well plate. In the paper's pipeline: Because the immunoSEQ output held only junctional sequences and lacked quality scores, the filtering could not match the filtering applied to full-length reads. Sequences were annotated with PyIR, a Python wrapper for IgBLAST v1.9, and V/J genes and CDR3 were assigned using IMGT germline references. Reads were removed for weak V/J assignments (E-value above 1e-6), missing CDR3, stop codons, out-of-frame junctions, or ambiguous translated residues. V3J clonotypes were defined as sequences sharing an identical inferred V gene, J gene, and CDR3 amino acid sequence. The percentage overlap between two repertoires was calculated by dividing the number of shared unique clonotypes by the size of the smaller repertoire. RTK rarefaction, the Chao1 estimator, and Recon v2.1 estimates of unobserved clonotypes were used to assess repertoire richness. Generation probabilities for all TCRbeta clonotypes obtained by the gDNA method from a handful of donors were computed using OLGA. TCRdb took this table from immuneACCESS and kept in-frame rearrangements with V and J called. Such tables lack part of the clones; where checked against another copy, unresolved V genes explain under half of the gap, and the rest is unexplained. The D gene and trimming were derived from the DNA, and the V and J assignments and clone size from that table. This sample gives roughly 1,500,000 clones in total; approximately 98.5% of them show up just once. The ten top clones hold about 0.34% of the sample.

General study outcomes and caveats: The small number of donors limited the genetic and exposure-history diversity represented. Naive subsets generally had larger estimated clonotype richness than memory subsets. Sampling was restricted to blood, and TCR repertoires in tissues likely differ from the TCR repertoires found in blood. Rarefaction of sorted-subset datasets indicated incomplete sequencing despite the large sequencing depth. Sharing across several donors was observed for approximately 5% of naive CD4, under 4% of naive CD8, over 2% of memory CD4, and approximately 0.41% of memory CD8 clonotypes. Pairwise subsampling indicated that sequencing depth was expected to affect the degree of clonotype sharing among donors. Compared with non-shared clonotypes, the clonotypes found in all four sorted-subset donors had higher generation probabilities.

This sequence was found in a man aged 30-40 years in good health. Recombination linked TRBV5-5 to TRBJ2-5; D gene: possibly TRBD1, on 6 matching bases. Specimen: naive CD4+ T cells sorted from blood. What this sample's cell subset or site label stands for: CD45RA+ positively selected. The nucleotide sequence is given as TGTGCCAGCAGCTTGGCGGCAGGGGTTGAAGAGACCCAGTACTTC. It translates to CASSLAAGVEETQYF.